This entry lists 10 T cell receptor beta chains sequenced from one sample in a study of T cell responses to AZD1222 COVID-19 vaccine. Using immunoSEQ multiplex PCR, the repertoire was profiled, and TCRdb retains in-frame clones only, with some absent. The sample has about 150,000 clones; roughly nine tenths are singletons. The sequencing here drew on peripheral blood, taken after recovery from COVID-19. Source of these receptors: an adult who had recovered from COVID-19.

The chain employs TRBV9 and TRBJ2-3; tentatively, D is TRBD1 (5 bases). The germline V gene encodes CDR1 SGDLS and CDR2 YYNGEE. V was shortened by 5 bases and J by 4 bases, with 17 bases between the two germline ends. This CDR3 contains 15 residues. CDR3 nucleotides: TGTGCCAGCAGTATAACGCAGGGTCGCGCAGATACGCAGTATTTT. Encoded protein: CASSITQGRADTQYF.

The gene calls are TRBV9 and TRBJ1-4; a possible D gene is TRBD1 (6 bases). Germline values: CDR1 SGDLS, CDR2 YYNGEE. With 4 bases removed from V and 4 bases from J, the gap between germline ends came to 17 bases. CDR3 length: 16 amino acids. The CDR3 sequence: CASSSGRDTINEKLFF. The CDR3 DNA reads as TGTGCCAGCAGCTCCGGTAGGGACACGATTAATGAAAAACTGTTTTTT. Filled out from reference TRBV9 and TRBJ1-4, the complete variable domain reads DSGVTQTPKHLITATGQRVTLRCSPRSGDLSVYWYQQSLDQGLQFLIQYYNGEERAKGNILERFSAQQFPDLHSELNLSSLELGDSALYFCASSSGRDTINEKLFFGSGTQLSVL.

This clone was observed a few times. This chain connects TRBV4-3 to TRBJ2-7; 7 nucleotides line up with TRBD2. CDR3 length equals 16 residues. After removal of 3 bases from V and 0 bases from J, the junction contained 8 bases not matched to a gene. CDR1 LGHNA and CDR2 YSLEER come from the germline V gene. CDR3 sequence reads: CASSHEWRGSSYEQYF. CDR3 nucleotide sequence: TGCGCCAGCAGCCACGAATGGCGGGGGAGCTCCTACGAGCAGTACTTC.

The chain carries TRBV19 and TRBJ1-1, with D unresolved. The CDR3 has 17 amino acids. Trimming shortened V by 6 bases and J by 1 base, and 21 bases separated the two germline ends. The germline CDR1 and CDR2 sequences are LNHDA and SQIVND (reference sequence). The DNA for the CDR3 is TGTGCCAGTAGCTCCCTTTTGGGTTTTGTGGAGAACACTGAAGCTTTCTTT. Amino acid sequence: CASSSLLGFVENTEAFF.

The CDR3 DNA is TGTGCCAGCAGCCAAGAGGGGGTCCCGAATGAGCAGTTCTTC. Translated, it gives CASSQEGVPNEQFF. The chain has TRBV4-2 and TRBJ2-1, with D possibly called TRBD1 or TRBD2 (5 bases each). This CDR3 has 14 amino acids. Trimming cost V 0 bases and J 7 bases, with 10 bases left between them. In germline, CDR1 is LGHNA, CDR2 YNFKEQ.

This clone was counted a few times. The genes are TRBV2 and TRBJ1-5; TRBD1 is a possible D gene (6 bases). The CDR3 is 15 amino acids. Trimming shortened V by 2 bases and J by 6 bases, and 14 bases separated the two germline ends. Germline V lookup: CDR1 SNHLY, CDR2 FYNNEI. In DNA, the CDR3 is TGTGCCAGCAGTGAACCGGGCAGGGGCTCTCAGCCCCAGCATTTT. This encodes CASSEPGRGSQPQHF.

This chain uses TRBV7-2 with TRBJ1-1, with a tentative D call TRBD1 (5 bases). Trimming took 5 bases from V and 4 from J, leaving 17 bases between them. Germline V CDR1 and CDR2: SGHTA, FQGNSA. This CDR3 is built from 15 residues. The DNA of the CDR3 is TGTGCCAGCAGCCCCTCGGACATTCTAGTCACTGAAGCTTTCTTT. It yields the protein CASSPSDILVTEAFF.

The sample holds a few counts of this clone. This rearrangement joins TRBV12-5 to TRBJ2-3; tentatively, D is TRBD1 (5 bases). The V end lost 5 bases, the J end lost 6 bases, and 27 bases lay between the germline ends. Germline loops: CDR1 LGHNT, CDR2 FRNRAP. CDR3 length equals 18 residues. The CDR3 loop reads CASGDLLWAGFNGDTQYF. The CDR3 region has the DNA TGTGCTAGTGGTGACCTCCTTTGGGCAGGGTTTAATGGGGATACGCAGTATTTT.

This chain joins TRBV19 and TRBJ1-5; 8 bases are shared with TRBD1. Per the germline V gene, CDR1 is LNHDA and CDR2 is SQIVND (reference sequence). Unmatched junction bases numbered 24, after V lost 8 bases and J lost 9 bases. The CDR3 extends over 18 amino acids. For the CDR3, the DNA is TGTGCCAGTCAGCTGGGTCTCAGGACAGGGAGGTCTTTTCGGCCCCAGCATTTT. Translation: CASQLGLRTGRSFRPQHF.

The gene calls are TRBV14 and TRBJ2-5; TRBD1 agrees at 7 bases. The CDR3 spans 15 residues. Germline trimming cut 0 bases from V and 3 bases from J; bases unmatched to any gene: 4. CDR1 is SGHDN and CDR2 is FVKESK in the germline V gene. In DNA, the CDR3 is TGTGCCAGCAGCCAAGATTGGGACAGTGAAGAGACCCAGTACTTC. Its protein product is CASSQDWDSEETQYF. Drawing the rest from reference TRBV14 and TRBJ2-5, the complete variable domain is EAGVTQFPSHSVIEKGQTVTLRCDPISGHDNLYWYRRVMGKEIKFLLHFVKESKQDESGMPNNRFLAERTGGTYSTLKVQPAELEDSGVYFCASSQDWDSEETQYFGPGTRLLVL.